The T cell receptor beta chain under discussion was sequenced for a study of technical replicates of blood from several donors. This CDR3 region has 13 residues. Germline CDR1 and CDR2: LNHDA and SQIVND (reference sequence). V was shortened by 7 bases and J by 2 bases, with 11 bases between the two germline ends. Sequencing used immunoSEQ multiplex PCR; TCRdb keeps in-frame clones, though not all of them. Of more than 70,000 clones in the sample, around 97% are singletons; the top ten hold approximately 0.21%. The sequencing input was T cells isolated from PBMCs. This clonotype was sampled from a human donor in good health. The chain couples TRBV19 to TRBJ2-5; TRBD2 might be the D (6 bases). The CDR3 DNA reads TGTGCCAGTACCCTGGGAGGACAAGAGACCCAGTACTTC. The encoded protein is CASTLGGQETQYF.